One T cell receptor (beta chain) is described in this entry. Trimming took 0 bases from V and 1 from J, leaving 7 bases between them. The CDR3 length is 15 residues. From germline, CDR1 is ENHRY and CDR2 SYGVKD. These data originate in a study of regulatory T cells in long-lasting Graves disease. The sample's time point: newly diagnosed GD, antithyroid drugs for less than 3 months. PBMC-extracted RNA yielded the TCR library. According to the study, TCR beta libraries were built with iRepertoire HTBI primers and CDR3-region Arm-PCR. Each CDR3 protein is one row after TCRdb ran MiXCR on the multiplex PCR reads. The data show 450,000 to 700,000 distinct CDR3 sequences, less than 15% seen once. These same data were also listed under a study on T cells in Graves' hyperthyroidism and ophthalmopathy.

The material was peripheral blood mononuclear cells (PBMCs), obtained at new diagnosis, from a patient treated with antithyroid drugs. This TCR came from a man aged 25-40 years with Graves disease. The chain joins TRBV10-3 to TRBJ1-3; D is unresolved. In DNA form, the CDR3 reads TGTGCCATCAGTGAGTCGCGAGGGTCTGGAAACACCATATATTTT. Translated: CAISESRGSGNTIYF.